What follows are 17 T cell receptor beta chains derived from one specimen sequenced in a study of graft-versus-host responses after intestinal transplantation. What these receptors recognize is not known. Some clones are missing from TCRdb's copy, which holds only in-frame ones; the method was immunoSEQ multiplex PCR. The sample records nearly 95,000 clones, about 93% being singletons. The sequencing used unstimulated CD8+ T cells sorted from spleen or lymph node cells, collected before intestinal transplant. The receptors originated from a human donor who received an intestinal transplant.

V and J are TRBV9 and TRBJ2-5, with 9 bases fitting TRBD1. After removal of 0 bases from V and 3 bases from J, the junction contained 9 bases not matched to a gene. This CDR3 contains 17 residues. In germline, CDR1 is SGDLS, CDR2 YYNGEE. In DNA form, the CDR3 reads TGTGCCAGCAGCGTAGGCTCCTGGGGGACAGGGAAAGAGACCCAGTACTTC. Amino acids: CASSVGSWGTGKETQYF.

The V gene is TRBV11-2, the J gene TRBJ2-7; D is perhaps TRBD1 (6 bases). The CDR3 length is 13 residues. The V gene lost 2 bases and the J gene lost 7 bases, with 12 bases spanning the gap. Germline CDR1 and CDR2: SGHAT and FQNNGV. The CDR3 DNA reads TGTGCCAGCAGCTTATGGACAGTAAGAGAGCAGTACTTC. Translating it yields CASSLWTVREQYF.

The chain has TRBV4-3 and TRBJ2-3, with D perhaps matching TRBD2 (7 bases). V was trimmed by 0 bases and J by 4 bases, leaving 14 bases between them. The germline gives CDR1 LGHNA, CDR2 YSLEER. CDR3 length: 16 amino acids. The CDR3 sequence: CASSQEGGAIADTQYF. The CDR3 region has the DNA TGCGCCAGCAGCCAAGAAGGGGGGGCAATCGCAGATACGCAGTATTTT.

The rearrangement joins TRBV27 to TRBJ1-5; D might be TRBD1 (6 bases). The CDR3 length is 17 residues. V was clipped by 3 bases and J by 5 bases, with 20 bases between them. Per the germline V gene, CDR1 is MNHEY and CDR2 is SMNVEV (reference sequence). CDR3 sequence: CASSLLGTFTFDQPQHF. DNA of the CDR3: TGTGCCAGCAGTTTGTTAGGGACATTTACGTTCGATCAGCCCCAGCATTTT.

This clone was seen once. CDR3: CASSPPETGLGYTF. The CDR3 region has the DNA TGTGCCAGCTCACCACCAGAGACAGGGCTTGGCTACACCTTC. This chain connects TRBV18 to TRBJ1-2, with 7 bases that match TRBD1. Germline CDR1 reads KGHSH; CDR2 reads LQKENI. This CDR3 comprises 14 residues. V lost 0 bases and J lost 7; bases outside the gene matches: 5.

The CDR3 bases are TGTGCCAGCAGTTACTCGGCTAGCGGCATCCAAGAGACCCAGTACTTC. The encoded protein is CASSYSASGIQETQYF. V and J are TRBV6-5 and TRBJ2-5; 7 bases are shared with TRBD2. The V gene end was trimmed by 0 bases and the J gene end by 1 base; junction bases not matched to a gene: 5. CDR3 length: 16 amino acids. CDR1 is MNHEY and CDR2 is SVGAGI in the germline V gene.

The DNA for the CDR3 is TGTGCCAGCAGCTACTTAAGATCCCCCATGGATACGCAGTATTTT. Residues: CASSYLRSPMDTQYF. V usage is TRBV7-2 and J usage is TRBJ2-3, with D unclear. The CDR3 is 15 residues long. Per germline, CDR1 SGHTA and CDR2 FQGNSA. V was shortened by 4 bases and J by 6 bases, with 17 bases between the two germline ends.

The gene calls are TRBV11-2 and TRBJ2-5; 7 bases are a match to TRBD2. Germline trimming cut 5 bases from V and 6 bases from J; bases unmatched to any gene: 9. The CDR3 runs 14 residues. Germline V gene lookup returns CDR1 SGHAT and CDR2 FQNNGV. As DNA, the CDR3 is TGTGCCAGCAGCCCAATCCGGGGGGAGAAGACCCAGTACTTC. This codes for CASSPIRGEKTQYF.

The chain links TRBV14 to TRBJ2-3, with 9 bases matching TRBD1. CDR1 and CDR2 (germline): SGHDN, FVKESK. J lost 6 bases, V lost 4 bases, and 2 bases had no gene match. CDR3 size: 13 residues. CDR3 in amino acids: CASSPTGGDTQYF. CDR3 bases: TGTGCCAGCAGCCCGACAGGGGGGGATACGCAGTATTTT.

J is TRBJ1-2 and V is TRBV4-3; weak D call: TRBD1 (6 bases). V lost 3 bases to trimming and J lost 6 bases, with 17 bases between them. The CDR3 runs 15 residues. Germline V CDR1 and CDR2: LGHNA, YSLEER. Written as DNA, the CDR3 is TGCGCCAGCAGCCACCTCGCTACAGGGTACCATGGCTACACCTTC. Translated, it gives CASSHLATGYHGYTF.

Written as DNA, the CDR3 is TGTGCCAGTAGTCACAGTGCCTTCTATGGCTACACCTTC. As protein: CASSHSAFYGYTF. The rearrangement uses TRBV19 and TRBJ1-2; D ambiguous. CDR3 length equals 13 residues. In germline, CDR1 is LNHDA, CDR2 SQIVND (reference sequence). The ends were cut back, 5 bases at V and 4 bases at J, with 11 bases in the middle.

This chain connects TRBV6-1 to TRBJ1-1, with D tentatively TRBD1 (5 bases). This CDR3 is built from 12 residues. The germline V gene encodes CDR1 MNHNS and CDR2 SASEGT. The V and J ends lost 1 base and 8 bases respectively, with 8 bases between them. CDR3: CASSEGSGEAFF. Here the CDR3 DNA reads TGTGCCAGCAGTGAAGGGTCAGGGGAAGCTTTCTTT.

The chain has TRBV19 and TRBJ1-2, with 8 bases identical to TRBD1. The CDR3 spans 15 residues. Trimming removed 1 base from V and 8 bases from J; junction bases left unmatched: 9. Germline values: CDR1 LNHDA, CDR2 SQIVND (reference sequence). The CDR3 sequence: CASSIVGQAPGGYTF. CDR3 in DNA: TGTGCCAGTAGTATAGTGGGACAGGCCCCGGGAGGCTACACCTTC.

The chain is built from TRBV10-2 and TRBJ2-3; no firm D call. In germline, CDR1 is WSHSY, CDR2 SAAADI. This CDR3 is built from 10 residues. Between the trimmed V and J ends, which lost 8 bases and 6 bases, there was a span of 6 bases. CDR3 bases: TGCGCCAGCCTGGAGGATACGCAGTATTTT. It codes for CASLEDTQYF.

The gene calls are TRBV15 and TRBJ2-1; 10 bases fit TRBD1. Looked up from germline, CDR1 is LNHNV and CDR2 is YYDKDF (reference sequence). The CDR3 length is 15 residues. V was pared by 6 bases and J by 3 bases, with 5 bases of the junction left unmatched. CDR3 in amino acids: CATSPRTGGYNEQFF. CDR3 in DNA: TGTGCCACCAGTCCGAGGACAGGGGGCTACAATGAGCAGTTCTTC.

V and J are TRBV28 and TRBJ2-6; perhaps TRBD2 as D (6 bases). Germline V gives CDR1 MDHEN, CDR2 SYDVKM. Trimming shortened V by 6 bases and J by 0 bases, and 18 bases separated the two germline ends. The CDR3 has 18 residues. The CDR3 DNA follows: TGTGCCAGCAGACCTTGGGGGGAATCCAACTCTGGGGCCAACGTCCTGACTTTC. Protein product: CASRPWGESNSGANVLTF.

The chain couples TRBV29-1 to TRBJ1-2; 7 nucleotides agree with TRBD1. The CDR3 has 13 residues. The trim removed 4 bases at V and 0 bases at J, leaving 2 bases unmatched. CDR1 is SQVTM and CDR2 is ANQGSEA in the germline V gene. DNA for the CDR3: TGCAGCGTTGCGACAGGGCCTAACTATGGCTACACCTTC. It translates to CSVATGPNYGYTF.